This T cell receptor (beta chain) was obtained from a study of CD8 T cells in Susac syndrome. With random hexamers, 0.5 to 1 ug RNA was reverse transcribed. TCRdb re-called the immunoSEQ multiplex PCR reads with MiXCR, one entry per CDR3 protein. Of under 550,000 distinct CDR3 sequences in the sample, approximately 85% were seen once. High-throughput TCR beta sequencing covered peripheral CD8+ and CD4+ T cells. TEMRA cells were FACS-enriched and CD8+ and CD4+ T cells negatively isolated. With 3 bases clipped from V and 7 bases from J, the junction kept 5 bases outside the gene matches. There are 15 residues in the CDR3.

Sample: CD8+ T cells from PBMCs. The chain couples TRBV12-3 or TRBV12-4 to TRBJ2-2, with 10 bases aligning to TRBD1. This receptor was obtained from a human donor with multiple sclerosis. CDR3 bases: TGTGCCAGCAGTTTCGAGACAGGGGGCTTCGGGGAGCTGTTTTTT. Amino acid sequence: CASSFETGGFGELFF.